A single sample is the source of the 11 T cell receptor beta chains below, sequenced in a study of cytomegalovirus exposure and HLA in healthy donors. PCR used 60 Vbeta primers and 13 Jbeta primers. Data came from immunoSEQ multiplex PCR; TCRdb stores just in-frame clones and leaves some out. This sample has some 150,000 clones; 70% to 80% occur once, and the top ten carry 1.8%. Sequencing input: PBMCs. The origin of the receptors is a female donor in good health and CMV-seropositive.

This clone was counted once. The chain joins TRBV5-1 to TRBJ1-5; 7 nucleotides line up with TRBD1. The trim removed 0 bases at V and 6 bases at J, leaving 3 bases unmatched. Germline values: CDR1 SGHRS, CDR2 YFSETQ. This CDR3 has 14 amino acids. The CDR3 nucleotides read TGCGCCAGCAGCTTGGGCGACAGGGCTCAGCCCCAGCATTTT. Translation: CASSLGDRAQPQHF.

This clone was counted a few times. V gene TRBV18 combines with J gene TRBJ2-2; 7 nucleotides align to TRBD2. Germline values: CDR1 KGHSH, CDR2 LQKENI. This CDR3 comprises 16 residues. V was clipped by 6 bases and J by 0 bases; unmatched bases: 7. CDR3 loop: CASSVYGGTNTGELFF. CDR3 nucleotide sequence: TGTGCCAGCTCCGTTTACGGGGGGACGAACACCGGGGAGCTGTTTTTT. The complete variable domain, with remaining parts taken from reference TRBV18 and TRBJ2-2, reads NAGVMQNPRHLVRRRGQEARLRCSPMKGHSHVYWYRQLPEEGLKFMVYLQKENIIDESGMPKERFSAEFPKEGPSILRIQQVVRGDSAAYFCASSVYGGTNTGELFFGEGSRLTVL.

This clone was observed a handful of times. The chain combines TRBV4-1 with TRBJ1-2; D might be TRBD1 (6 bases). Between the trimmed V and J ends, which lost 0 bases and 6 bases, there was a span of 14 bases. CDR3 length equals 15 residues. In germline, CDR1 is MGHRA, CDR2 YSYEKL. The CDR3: CASSQEADRLNGYTF. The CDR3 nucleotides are TGCGCCAGCAGCCAAGAAGCCGACAGGCTGAATGGCTACACCTTC.

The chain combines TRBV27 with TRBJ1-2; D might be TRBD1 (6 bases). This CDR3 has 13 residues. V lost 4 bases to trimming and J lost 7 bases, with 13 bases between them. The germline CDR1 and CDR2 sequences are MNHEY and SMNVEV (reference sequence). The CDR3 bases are TGTGCCAGCAGTTCCGACAGGCGGGCTGGCTACACCTTC. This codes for CASSSDRRAGYTF.

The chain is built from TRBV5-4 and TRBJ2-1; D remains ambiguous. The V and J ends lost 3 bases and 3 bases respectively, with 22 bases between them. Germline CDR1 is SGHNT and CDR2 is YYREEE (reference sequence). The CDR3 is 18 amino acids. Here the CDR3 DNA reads TGTGCCAGCAGCTCCCCGGGTGTATCGGTCTACCTCTACAATGAGCAGTTCTTC. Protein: CASSSPGVSVYLYNEQFF.

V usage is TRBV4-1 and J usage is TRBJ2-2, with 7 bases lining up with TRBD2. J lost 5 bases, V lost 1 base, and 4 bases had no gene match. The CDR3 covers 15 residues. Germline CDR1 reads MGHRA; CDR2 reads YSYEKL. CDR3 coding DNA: TGCGCCAGCAGCCAAGTCAGCGGGAAGACCGGGGAGCTGTTTTTT. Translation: CASSQVSGKTGELFF.

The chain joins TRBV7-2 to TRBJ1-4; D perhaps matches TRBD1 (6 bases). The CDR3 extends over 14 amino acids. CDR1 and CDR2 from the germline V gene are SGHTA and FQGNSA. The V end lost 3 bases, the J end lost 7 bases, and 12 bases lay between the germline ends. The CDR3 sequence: CASSFGRGSEKLFF. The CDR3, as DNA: TGTGCCAGCAGCTTCGGGAGGGGGAGTGAAAAACTGTTTTTT.

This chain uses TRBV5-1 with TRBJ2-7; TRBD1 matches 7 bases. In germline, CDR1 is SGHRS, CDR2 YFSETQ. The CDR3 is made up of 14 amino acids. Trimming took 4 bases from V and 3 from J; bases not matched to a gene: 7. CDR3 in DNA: TGCGCCAGCAGCCCCGGGACAGTGAGCTACGAGCAGTACTTC. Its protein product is CASSPGTVSYEQYF.

The CDR3 protein is CASSQDLPYQETQYF. The CDR3 DNA is TGTGCCAGCAGCCAAGATCTACCGTACCAAGAGACCCAGTACTTC. V is TRBV14 and J is TRBJ2-5; D unresolved. Trimming stripped 0 bases from V and 0 bases from J, with 8 bases between. The CDR3 runs to 15 residues. Germline loops: CDR1 SGHDN, CDR2 FVKESK.

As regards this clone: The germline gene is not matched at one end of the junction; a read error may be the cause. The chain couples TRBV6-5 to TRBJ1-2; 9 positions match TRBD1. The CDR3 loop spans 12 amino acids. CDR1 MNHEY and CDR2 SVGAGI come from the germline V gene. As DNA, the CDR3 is TGTGCCAGCAGTAGTGGGACAGGGTGGGACTTGTTC. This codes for CASSSGTGWDLF.

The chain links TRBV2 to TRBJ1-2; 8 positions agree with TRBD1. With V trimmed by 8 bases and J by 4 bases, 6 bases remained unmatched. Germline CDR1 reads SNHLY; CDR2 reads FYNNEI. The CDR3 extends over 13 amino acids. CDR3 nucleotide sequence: TGTGCCAGCCGGACAGGGAAGGCCTATGGCTACACCTTC. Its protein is CASRTGKAYGYTF.